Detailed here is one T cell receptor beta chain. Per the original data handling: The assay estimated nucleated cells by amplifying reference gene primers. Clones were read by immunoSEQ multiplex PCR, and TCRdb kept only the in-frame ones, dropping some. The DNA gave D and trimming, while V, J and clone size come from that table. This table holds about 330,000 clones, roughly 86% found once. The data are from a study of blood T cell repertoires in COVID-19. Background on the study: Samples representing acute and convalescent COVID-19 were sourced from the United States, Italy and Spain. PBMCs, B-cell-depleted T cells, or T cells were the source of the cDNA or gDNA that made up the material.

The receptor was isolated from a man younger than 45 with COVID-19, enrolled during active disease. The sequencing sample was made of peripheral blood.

The CDR3 sequence: CASSRWRGGEEQYF. The CDR3 DNA is TGTGCCAGTAGTCGTTGGCGGGGTGGAGAGGAGCAGTACTTC. The chain couples TRBV19 to TRBJ2-7; D is possibly TRBD2 (6 bases). Germline CDR1 LNHDA, CDR2 SQIVND (reference sequence). The CDR3 consists of 14 residues. Trimming stripped 5 bases from V and 7 bases from J, with 18 bases between.